The sequence of this T cell receptor beta chain was determined in a study of T cells in localized non-small cell lung cancer. Study-wide results and limits: Longer overall survival was associated with a higher density of T cells in the blood. A median of around 58 clones ranked among the top 100 in tumor appeared in adjacent lung.

This CDR3 comprises 16 residues. Trimming cost V 0 bases and J 1 base, with 7 bases left between them. The germline gives CDR1 MNHEY, CDR2 SVGAGI. Clones were sequenced by immunoSEQ multiplex PCR, and TCRdb holds only the in-frame ones, with some missing. Seen here are 90,000 to 95,000 clones, about nine tenths observed once, and the top ten hold roughly 3.9%. With respect to this clone: Its cognate antigen is unknown. This same CDR3 is encoded by further DNA sequences in the sample.

The chain is built from TRBV6-5 and TRBJ2-6, with D unresolved. The receptor comes from a woman aged 35-75 years with stage II squamous cell lung carcinoma. The sequences come from PBMCs, collected before any cancer treatment. CDR3 protein: CASSYSRGSGANVLTF. The CDR3 DNA is TGTGCCAGCAGTTACTCGCGAGGATCTGGGGCCAACGTCCTGACTTTC.